This T cell receptor beta chain is drawn from a study of T cell changes during pregnancy in multiple sclerosis. TCRdb's copy holds only in-frame clones and misses some; the assay was immunoSEQ multiplex PCR. Of approximately 110,000 clones listed, more than 85% are singletons. V lost 4 bases, J lost 3 bases, and 7 bases stayed unmatched. This CDR3 region has 15 residues. The germline V gene encodes CDR1 SGHKS and CDR2 YYEKEE (reference sequence). The specimen was peripheral blood, collected in the third trimester of pregnancy. This sequence was found in a female donor with multiple sclerosis, enrolled in a pregnancy study. The chain recombines TRBV5-5 with TRBJ2-7; 10 bases agree with TRBD1. CDR3 loop: CASSTGTGVLYEQYF. The CDR3 nucleotides are TGTGCCAGCAGCACCGGGACAGGGGTCCTCTACGAGCAGTACTTC.